Listed below are T cell receptor beta chains from one sample, sequenced in a study of spatial heterogeneity in lung cancer. TCRdb recomputed calls from the 5' RACE reads with MiXCR, one row per CDR3 protein. In the table there are 12,000 or so distinct CDR3 sequences, roughly 14% of which are singletons. The source was lung tumor tissue, collected at surgery. These receptors all stem from a male donor with early-stage non-small cell lung cancer. Each CDR3 is given with its conserved first and last residue. A D gene is named only where the DNA matches it firmly. Only some rows state a clone size, as once, few, many or a class for expanded clones.

D gene | J gene | V gene | clone size | CDR3 length | CDR3 DNA | CDR3 protein
TRBD1 | TRBJ2-1 | TRBV20-1 | many | 19 | TGCAGTGCTAGAGCTAGGGACAGGGGGCGCGTGGGGATCTACAATGAGCAGTTCTTC | CSARARDRGRVGIYNEQFF
. | TRBJ1-4 | TRBV7-2 | many | 15 | TGTGCCAGCAGCCCTCTGCGGGGGGCGGGTGAAAAACTGTTTTTT | CASSPLRGAGEKLFF
. | TRBJ2-7 | TRBV12-3/TRBV12-4 | . | 15 | TGTGCCAGCAGTTTGGACAGCCACGGATCGGGAGAGCAGTACTTC | CASSLDSHGSGEQYF
TRBD2 | TRBJ2-1 | TRBV28 | many | 15 | TGTGCCAGCAGTCCGGGGGGACTAGCGGGAGGTGAGCAGTTCTTC | CASSPGGLAGGEQFF
. | TRBJ1-5 | TRBV28 | . | 15 | TGTGCCAGCAGAGAGGGGGAATATGGCAATCAGCCCCAGCATTTT | CASREGEYGNQPQHF
. | TRBJ2-4 | TRBV29-1 | many | 13 | TGCAGCGTTGTCGCTAGCCAGGGAAACATTCAGTACTTC | CSVVASQGNIQYF
. | TRBJ2-5 | TRBV18 | many | 14 | TGTGCCAGCTCGACCGGGACGGCGAAAGAGACCCAGTACTTC | CASSTGTAKETQYF
. | TRBJ2-1 | TRBV5-1 | many | 11 | TGCGCCAGTGCCCGGGACAATGAGCAGTTCTTC | CASARDNEQFF
TRBD1 | TRBJ1-2 | TRBV29-1 | few | 13 | TGCAGCACCTCCGACAGGGATACATCCGGCTACACCTTC | CSTSDRDTSGYTF
TRBD1 | TRBJ2-3 | TRBV7-2 | . | 14 | TGTGCCAGCAGTCCGGGACAGGGTCCAGATACGCAGTATTTT | CASSPGQGPDTQYF
TRBD1 | TRBJ2-1 | TRBV12-3/TRBV12-4 | . | 15 | TGTGCCAGCCGACCCCGGGACAGGCAATTCAATGAGCAGTTCTTC | CASRPRDRQFNEQFF
. | TRBJ2-7 | TRBV30 | many | 14 | TGTGCCTGGAGTGTAATGGGGAGCTCCTACGAGCAGTACTTC | CAWSVMGSSYEQYF
. | TRBJ2-5 | TRBV28 | many | 12 | TGTGCCAGCGCTCCGGTCACGGAGACCCAGTACTTC | CASAPVTETQYF
. | TRBJ2-3 | TRBV5-1 | . | 19 | TGCGCCAGCAGCTTGGCCCGGGACGGGGCCGGACTTAGCACAGATACGCAGTATTTT | CASSLARDGAGLSTDTQYF
. | TRBJ2-3 | TRBV12-3/TRBV12-4 | many | 16 | TGTGCCAGCAGTTTAAATAAAGACTGGAGCGCCAGTACGCAGTATTTT | CASSLNKDWSASTQYF
. | TRBJ2-7 | TRBV6-2/TRBV6-3 | many | 13 | TGTGCCAGCAGTGACGGATCCCGCTACGAGCAGTACTTC | CASSDGSRYEQYF
TRBD1 | TRBJ2-2 | TRBV28 | . | 14 | TGTGCCAGCAGACCTTGGACAGGGAGCCGGGAGCTGTTTTTT | CASRPWTGSRELFF
TRBD2 | TRBJ2-7 | TRBV28 | many | 15 | TGTGCCAGCATCTCAGCGGGATCCGGAGGCTACGAGCAGTACTTC | CASISAGSGGYEQYF
TRBD2 | TRBJ2-7 | TRBV15 | many | 16 | TGTGCCACCAGCAGAGATCATGGGACTAGCGGCTACGAGCAGTACTTC | CATSRDHGTSGYEQYF
TRBD2 | TRBJ2-5 | TRBV12-3/TRBV12-4 | many | 14 | TGTGCCAGCAGCCGTCTAGCGGGTCAAGAGACCCAGTACTTC | CASSRLAGQETQYF
. | TRBJ1-4 | TRBV9 | many | 14 | TGTGCCAGCAGCGGCAGAGCTGGTAATGAAAAACTGTTTTTT | CASSGRAGNEKLFF
. | TRBJ1-1 | TRBV28 | few | 16 | TGTGCCAGCAGTTTATATGAGGGCGGATTCCCGAGTGAAGCTTTCTTT | CASSLYEGGFPSEAFF
. | TRBJ2-7 | TRBV7-2 | few | 13 | TGTGCCAGCAGCTATTATTATGAAGACGAGCAGTACTTC | CASSYYYEDEQYF
. | TRBJ2-1 | TRBV10-1 | few | 14 | TGCGCCAGCATCGGGCCGGCTAGATACAATGAGCAGTTCTTC | CASIGPARYNEQFF
TRBD2 | TRBJ2-5 | TRBV12-3/TRBV12-4 | many | 15 | TGTGCCAGCAGTTTTGCCGAGCAGGGAGGGAAGACCCAGTACTTC | CASSFAEQGGKTQYF
. | TRBJ1-1 | TRBV20-1 | few | 14 | TGCAGTGCCCGCGGGGAGACAGTGGGCACTGAAGCTTTCTTT | CSARGETVGTEAFF